The clone carrying this T cell receptor (beta chain) was seen more than once but under ten times. The antigen remains undetermined. These data come from a study of T-cell reconstitution after alpha-beta-depleted transplantation in children. Unique molecular identifiers were incorporated into the prepared TCRbeta library. TCRdb called the PCR reads again in MiXCR, with one record for every CDR3 protein. The sample shows about 240,000 distinct CDR3 sequences, roughly 26% of them seen only once. Study-level results: Once a year had passed after transplant, T-cell counts and diversity came mostly from newly produced T cells. Recipient T cells and thymic progenitors that survived gave rise to the high TCRbeta diversity observed at day 60 in some patients. Several hundred rapidly expanded clones from non-depleted graft cells reportedly supplied alpha-beta T cells about two months post-transplant.

The CDR3 runs to 13 residues. Germline V gene sequence: CDR1 SGHVS, CDR2 FNYEAQ. The V gene lost 3 bases and the J gene lost 4 bases, with 9 bases spanning the gap. The receptor was isolated from a girl aged 2-10 years with Fanconi anemia, due to receive a stem cell transplant. This specimen consisted of PBMCs, obtained before TCRalphabeta/CD19-depleted stem cell transplant. The chain is built from TRBV7-6 and TRBJ2-5, with no clear D. CDR3 nucleotide sequence: TGTGCCAGCAGCTTTTCTGGCCCAGAGACCCAGTACTTC. It specifies CASSFSGPETQYF.